The 21 T cell receptor beta chains presented below share a single source sample, sequenced in a study of blood T cell repertoires in COVID-19. Here immunoSEQ multiplex PCR was the method, and the copy in TCRdb shows in-frame clones only, minus some. The sample consists of 70,000 to 75,000 clones, around nine tenths of them appearing once. What was sequenced was peripheral blood. The receptor source for this set is a human donor in a cohort sampled during active COVID-19.

The chain combines TRBV10-2 with TRBJ2-7, with D tentatively TRBD2 (6 bases). The CDR3 totals 13 residues. Trimming pared 10 bases from V and 0 bases from J, leaving 13 bases between. Germline V gene lookup returns CDR1 WSHSY and CDR2 SAAADI. CDR3 DNA sequence: TGCGCCACCCGGGACTTGGGCTCCTACGAGCAGTACTTC. Translating gives CATRDLGSYEQYF.

The CDR3 loop is CASSPRLAGNTGELFF. DNA for the CDR3: TGTGCCAGCAGCCCACGACTAGCGGGGAACACCGGGGAGCTGTTTTTT. The genes are TRBV13 and TRBJ2-2; the match to TRBD2 covers 10 bases. Unmatched junction bases numbered 4, after V lost 5 bases and J lost 1 base. CDR3 length equals 16 residues. Germline-derived CDR1 and CDR2 are PRHDT and FYEKMQ (reference sequence).

The V call is TRBV5-8, the J call TRBJ1-4; 12 nucleotides line up with TRBD1. The CDR3 runs to 15 residues. With 7 bases clipped from V and 3 bases from J, the junction kept 4 bases outside the gene matches. CDR1 is SGHTS, CDR2 YDEGEE, per germline. CDR3 protein: CASEGQGASNEKLFF. Here the CDR3 DNA reads TGTGCCAGCGAGGGACAGGGGGCTTCTAATGAAAAACTGTTTTTT.

The V gene is TRBV6-1, the J gene TRBJ2-7; 7 bases match TRBD1. The CDR3 covers 14 residues. Germline CDR1 is MNHNS and CDR2 is SASEGT. Trimming took 1 base from V and 6 from J; bases not matched to a gene: 6. In nucleotides, the CDR3 is TGTGCCAGCAGTGAAGTAGGGGGCCCGTCCGAGCAGTACTTC. Translating gives CASSEVGGPSEQYF.

The chain is built from TRBV5-1 and TRBJ2-3, with 8 nucleotides matching TRBD2. Trimming took 3 bases from V and 4 from J; bases not matched to a gene: 10. The CDR3 contains 16 residues. The germline gives CDR1 SGHRS, CDR2 YFSETQ. CDR3 in DNA: TGCGCCAGCAGCTGGAACGTAGCGGGATCAGCAGATACGCAGTATTTT. Residues: CASSWNVAGSADTQYF.

CDR3 coding DNA: TGCAGCGTTTTGATAGCGGGAGGCACAGATACGCAGTATTTT. It translates to CSVLIAGGTDTQYF. This sequence joins TRBV29-1 and TRBJ2-3; 9 nucleotides align to TRBD2. V shed 5 bases, J shed 1 base, and the junction held 4 bases outside the gene matches. Looked up from germline, CDR1 is SQVTM and CDR2 is ANQGSEA. This CDR3 has 14 amino acids.

The chain links TRBV4-1 to TRBJ1-2; D may be TRBD1 (5 bases). The germline V gene encodes CDR1 MGHRA and CDR2 YSYEKL. The CDR3 is 17 amino acids. Trimming cost V 0 bases and J 8 bases, with 22 bases left between them. CDR3 protein: CASSQDRERRGGRGYTF. The CDR3 nucleotides read TGCGCCAGCAGCCAAGATCGGGAACGCCGCGGGGGGAGAGGCTACACCTTC.

The rearrangement joins TRBV28 to TRBJ1-2; possible D gene TRBD1, 5 bases. Germline CDR1 is MDHEN and CDR2 is SYDVKM. The CDR3 runs to 14 residues. V was pared by 6 bases and J by 0 bases, with 11 bases between. The CDR3 protein is CASRDDSSNYGYTF. DNA of the CDR3: TGTGCCAGCAGAGATGACAGTTCTAACTATGGCTACACCTTC.

The V and J genes are TRBV5-5 and TRBJ2-2; no clear D. The germline V gene has CDR1 SGHKS and CDR2 YYEKEE (reference sequence). The CDR3 contains 15 residues. V lost 1 base, J lost 7 bases, and 14 bases lay in between. The CDR3 coding sequence is TGTGCCAGCAGCTTGTTCGTTTGGGCTGACGGGGAGCTGTTTTTT. Protein sequence: CASSLFVWADGELFF.

This chain connects TRBV11-3 to TRBJ1-1; 9 nucleotides align to TRBD1. This CDR3 has 15 amino acids. Germline V lookup: CDR1 SGHNT, CDR2 YENEEA. Trimming took 5 bases from V and 0 from J; bases not matched to a gene: 4. The CDR3 spells CASSKGQGLNTEAFF. DNA for the CDR3: TGTGCCAGCAGCAAGGGACAGGGCCTGAACACTGAAGCTTTCTTT.

The chain joins TRBV5-4 to TRBJ2-5; D possibly corresponds to TRBD1 (6 bases). The CDR3 length is 15 residues. The V gene lost 4 bases and the J gene lost 5 bases, with 18 bases spanning the gap. CDR1 SGHNT and CDR2 YYREEE come from the germline V gene (reference sequence). The CDR3 loop reads CASSNYRDSGETQYF. CDR3 in DNA: TGTGCCAGCAGCAATTACAGGGATTCTGGGGAGACCCAGTACTTC.

Regarding this clone: The junction departs from germline at one end; a sequencing error may be responsible. The V call is TRBV7-7, the J call TRBJ2-5; TRBD2 agrees at 7 bases. This CDR3 is 14 amino acids long. Germline CDR1 reads SSHAT; CDR2 reads FNYEAQ (reference sequence). CDR3 nucleotides: TGTGCTAGCAGCTTGGGGGGAGGGATGGAGACCCAGTACTTC. It translates to CASSLGGGMETQYF.

The chain employs TRBV7-9 and TRBJ1-1; weak D call: TRBD1 (6 bases). Deletions cut 5 bases from V and 10 bases from J, with 14 bases between. Germline loops: CDR1 SEHNR, CDR2 FQNEAQ (reference sequence). The CDR3 has 12 amino acids. CDR3 sequence (DNA): TGTGCCAGCAGCGTCAGGGGCGGGGGAGCTTTCTTT. Amino acid sequence: CASSVRGGGAFF.

The rearrangement uses TRBV5-6 and TRBJ2-5; 10 positions match TRBD2. J gave up 5 bases and V 1 base, and 5 bases lay outside the gene matches. In germline, CDR1 is SGHDT, CDR2 YYEEEE. The CDR3 totals 15 residues. CDR3 loop: CASSLPLAGDETQYF. CDR3 bases: TGTGCCAGCAGCTTGCCGCTAGCGGGAGACGAGACCCAGTACTTC.

The gene calls are TRBV28 and TRBJ1-5, with D tentatively TRBD1 (5 bases). V lost 2 bases and J 7 bases, leaving 21 bases between the germline ends. The germline CDR1 and CDR2 sequences are MDHEN and SYDVKM. This CDR3 is 17 amino acids long. The DNA of the CDR3 is TGTGCCAGCAGTTTAGGAGGGGCCCTCGGGGTGGAACAGCCCCAGCATTTT. Translation: CASSLGGALGVEQPQHF.

This clone was picked up one time. J is TRBJ2-3 and V is TRBV27; a possible D gene is TRBD1 (5 bases). The germline V and J ends were trimmed by 5 bases and 5 bases, with 14 bases remaining between them. The germline V gene encodes CDR1 MNHEY and CDR2 SMNVEV (reference sequence). The CDR3 sequence is 14 residues long. CDR3 in amino acids: CASSSPLQGDTQYF. CDR3 DNA sequence: TGTGCCAGCAGTAGCCCCCTCCAGGGAGATACGCAGTATTTT.

The chain recombines TRBV7-2 with TRBJ2-3, with D tentatively TRBD2 (5 bases). CDR1 and CDR2 (germline): SGHTA, FQGNSA. With 1 base removed from V and 6 bases from J, the gap between germline ends came to 14 bases. The CDR3 spans 15 residues. CDR3 loop: CASSLVSGLGDTQYF. The CDR3 region has the DNA TGTGCCAGCAGCTTAGTCAGCGGTCTTGGGGATACGCAGTATTTT.

The CDR3 loop reads CASTPEEGSYGYTF. The CDR3, as DNA: TGTGCCAGCACCCCTGAGGAGGGGAGCTATGGCTACACCTTC. The rearrangement links TRBV7-9 to TRBJ1-2; D is perhaps TRBD1 (5 bases). The CDR3 consists of 14 residues. Germline V gene sequence: CDR1 SEHNR, CDR2 FQNEAQ (reference sequence). V lost 7 bases and J 4 bases, leaving 16 bases between the germline ends.

The rearrangement joins TRBV28 to TRBJ1-5; no reliable D call. The CDR3 has 11 amino acids. V lost 1 base and J 7 bases, leaving 2 bases between the germline ends. The V gene's germline CDR1 is MDHEN and CDR2 SYDVKM. CDR3: CASSLSQPQHF. Written as DNA, the CDR3 is TGTGCCAGCAGTTTATCACAGCCCCAGCATTTT.

The chain combines TRBV7-2 with TRBJ2-3; tentatively, D is TRBD1 (5 bases). CDR3 length: 13 amino acids. The V end lost 6 bases, the J end lost 5 bases, and 12 bases lay between the germline ends. Germline lookup yields CDR1 SGHTA and CDR2 FQGNSA. The CDR3 loop is CASRGAGVDTQYF. As DNA, the CDR3 is TGTGCCAGCAGAGGGGCTGGGGTAGATACGCAGTATTTT.

V usage is TRBV6-2 or TRBV6-3 and J usage is TRBJ2-2; 14 bases are shared with TRBD2. From germline, CDR1 is MNHEY and CDR2 SVGEGT. The CDR3 spans 18 residues. V was clipped by 5 bases and J by 4 bases; unmatched bases: 9. The CDR3 DNA is TGTGCCAGCAGTCCCGGGACTAGCGGGAGCCGACTCACCGGGGAGCTGTTTTTT. It yields the protein CASSPGTSGSRLTGELFF.